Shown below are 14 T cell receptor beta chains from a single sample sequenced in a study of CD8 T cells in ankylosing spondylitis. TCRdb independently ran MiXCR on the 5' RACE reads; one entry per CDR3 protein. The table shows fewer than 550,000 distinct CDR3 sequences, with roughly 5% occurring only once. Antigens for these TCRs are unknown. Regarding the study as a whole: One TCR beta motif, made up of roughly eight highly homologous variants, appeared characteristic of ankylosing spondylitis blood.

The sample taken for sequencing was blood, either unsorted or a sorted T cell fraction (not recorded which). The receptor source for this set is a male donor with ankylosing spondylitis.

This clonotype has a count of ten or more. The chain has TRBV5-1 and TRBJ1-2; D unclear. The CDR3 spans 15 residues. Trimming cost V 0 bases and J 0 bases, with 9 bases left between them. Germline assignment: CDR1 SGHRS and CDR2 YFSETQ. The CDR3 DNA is TGCGCCAGCAGCTTGGGCGGGAGAACTAACTATGGCTACACCTTC. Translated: CASSLGGRTNYGYTF. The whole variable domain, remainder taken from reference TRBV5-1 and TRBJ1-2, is KAGVTQTPRYLIKTRGQQVTLSCSPISGHRSVSWYQQTPGQGLQFLFEYFSETQRNKGNFPGRFSGRQFSNSRSEMNVSTLELGDSALYLCASSLGGRTNYGYTFGSGTRLTVV.

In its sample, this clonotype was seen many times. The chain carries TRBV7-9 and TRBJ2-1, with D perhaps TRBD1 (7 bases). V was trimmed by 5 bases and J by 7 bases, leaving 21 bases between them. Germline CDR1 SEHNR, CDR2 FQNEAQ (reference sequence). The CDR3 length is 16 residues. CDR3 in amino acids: CASSPPSGGNGNEQFF. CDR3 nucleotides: TGTGCCAGCAGCCCCCCTTCAGGGGGGAATGGGAATGAGCAGTTCTTC.

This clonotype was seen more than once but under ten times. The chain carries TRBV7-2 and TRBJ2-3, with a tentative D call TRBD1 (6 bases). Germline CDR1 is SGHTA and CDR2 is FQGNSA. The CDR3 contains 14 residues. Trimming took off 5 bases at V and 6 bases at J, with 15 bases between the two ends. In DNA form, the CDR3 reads TGTGCCAGCAGCCTAGGGGGACAAGGGGATACGCAGTATTTT. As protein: CASSLGGQGDTQYF.

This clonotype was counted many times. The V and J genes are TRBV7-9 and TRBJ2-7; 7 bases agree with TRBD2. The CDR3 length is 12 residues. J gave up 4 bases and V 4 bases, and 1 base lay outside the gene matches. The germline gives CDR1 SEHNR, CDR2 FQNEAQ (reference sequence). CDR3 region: CASSWDYYEQYF. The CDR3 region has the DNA TGTGCCAGCAGCTGGGACTATTACGAGCAGTACTTC. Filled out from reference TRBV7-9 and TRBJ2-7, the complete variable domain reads DTGVSQNPRHKITKRGQNVTFRCDPISEHNRLYWYRQTLGQGPEFLTYFQNEAQLEKSRLLSDRFSAERPKGSFSTLEIQRTEQGDSAMYLCASSWDYYEQYFGPGTRLTVT.

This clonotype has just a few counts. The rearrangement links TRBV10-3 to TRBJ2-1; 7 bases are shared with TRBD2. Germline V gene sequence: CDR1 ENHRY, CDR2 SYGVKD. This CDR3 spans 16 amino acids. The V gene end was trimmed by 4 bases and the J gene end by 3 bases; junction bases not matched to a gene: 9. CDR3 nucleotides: TGTGCCATCAGTGGGTGGGCTAGCGGACTCTACAATGAGCAGTTCTTC. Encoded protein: CAISGWASGLYNEQFF.

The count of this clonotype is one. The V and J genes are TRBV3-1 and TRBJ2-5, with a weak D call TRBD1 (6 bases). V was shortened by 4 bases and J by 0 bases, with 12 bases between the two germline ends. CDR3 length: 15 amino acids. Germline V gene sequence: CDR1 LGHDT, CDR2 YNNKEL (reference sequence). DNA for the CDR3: TGTGCCAGCAGCCTTCAGGGGCAGTACCAAGAGACCCAGTACTTC. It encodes CASSLQGQYQETQYF.

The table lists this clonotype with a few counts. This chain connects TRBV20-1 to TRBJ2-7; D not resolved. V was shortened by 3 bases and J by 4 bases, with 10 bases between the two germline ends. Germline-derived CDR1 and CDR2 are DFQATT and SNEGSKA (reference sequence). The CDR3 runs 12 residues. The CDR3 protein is CSASTVNYEQYF. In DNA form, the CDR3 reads TGCAGTGCTAGTACTGTTAATTACGAGCAGTACTTC.

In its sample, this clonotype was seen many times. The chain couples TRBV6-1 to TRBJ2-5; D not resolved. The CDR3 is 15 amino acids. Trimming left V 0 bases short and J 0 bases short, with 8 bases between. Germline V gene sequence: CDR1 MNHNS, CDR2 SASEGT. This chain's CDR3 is CASSEADGDQETQYF. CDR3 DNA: TGTGCCAGCAGTGAAGCGGATGGGGACCAAGAGACCCAGTACTTC.

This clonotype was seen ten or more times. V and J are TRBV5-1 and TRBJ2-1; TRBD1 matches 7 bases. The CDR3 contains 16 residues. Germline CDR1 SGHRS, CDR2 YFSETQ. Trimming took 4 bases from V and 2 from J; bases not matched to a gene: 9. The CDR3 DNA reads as TGCGCCAGCAGCCTTTCTACCGGGACAGCCTACAATGAGCAGTTCTTC. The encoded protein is CASSLSTGTAYNEQFF. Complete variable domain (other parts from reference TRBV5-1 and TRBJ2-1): KAGVTQTPRYLIKTRGQQVTLSCSPISGHRSVSWYQQTPGQGLQFLFEYFSETQRNKGNFPGRFSGRQFSNSRSEMNVSTLELGDSALYLCASSLSTGTAYNEQFFGPGTRLTVL.

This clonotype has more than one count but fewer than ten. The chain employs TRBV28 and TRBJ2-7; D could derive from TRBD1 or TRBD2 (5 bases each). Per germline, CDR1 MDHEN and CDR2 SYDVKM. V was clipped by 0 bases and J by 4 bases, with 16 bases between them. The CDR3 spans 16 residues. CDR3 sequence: CASSLWRAGSRYEQYF. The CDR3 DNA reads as TGTGCCAGCAGTTTATGGAGGGCAGGGAGTCGATACGAGCAGTACTTC.

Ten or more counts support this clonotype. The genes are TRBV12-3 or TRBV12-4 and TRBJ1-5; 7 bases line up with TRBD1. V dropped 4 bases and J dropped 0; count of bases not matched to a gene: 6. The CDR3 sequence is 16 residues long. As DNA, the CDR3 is TGTGCCAGCAGTTACGTGACAGGGAATAGCAATCAGCCCCAGCATTTT. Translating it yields CASSYVTGNSNQPQHF.

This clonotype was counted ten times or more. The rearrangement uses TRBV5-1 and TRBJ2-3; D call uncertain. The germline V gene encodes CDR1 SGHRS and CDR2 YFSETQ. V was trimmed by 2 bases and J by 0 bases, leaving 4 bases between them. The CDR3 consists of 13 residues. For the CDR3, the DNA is TGCGCCAGCAGCTTCGACAGCACAGATACGCAGTATTTT. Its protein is CASSFDSTDTQYF. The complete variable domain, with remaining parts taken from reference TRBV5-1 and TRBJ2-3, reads KAGVTQTPRYLIKTRGQQVTLSCSPISGHRSVSWYQQTPGQGLQFLFEYFSETQRNKGNFPGRFSGRQFSNSRSEMNVSTLELGDSALYLCASSFDSTDTQYFGPGTRLTVL.

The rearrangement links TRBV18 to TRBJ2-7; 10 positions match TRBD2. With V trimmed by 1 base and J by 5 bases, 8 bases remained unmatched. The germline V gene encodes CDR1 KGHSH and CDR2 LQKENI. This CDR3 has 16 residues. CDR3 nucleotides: TGTGCCAGCTCACCACGGACAATGAGCGGGAGGGACGAGCAGTACTTC. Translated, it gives CASSPRTMSGRDEQYF.

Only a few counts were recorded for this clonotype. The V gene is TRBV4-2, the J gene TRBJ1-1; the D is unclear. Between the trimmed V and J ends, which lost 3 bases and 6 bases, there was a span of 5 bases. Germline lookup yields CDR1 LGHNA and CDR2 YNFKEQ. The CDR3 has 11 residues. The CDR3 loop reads CASSHGAEAFF. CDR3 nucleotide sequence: TGTGCCAGCAGCCACGGGGCTGAAGCTTTCTTT.